A single sample gave rise to the 29 T cell receptor beta chains below, sequenced in a study of shared clonotypes between healthy human individuals. Terminally differentiated effector memory CD45RA+ cells were left out of the naive CD8 fraction, which was CD45RO-negative and positively selected for CCR7. Measured with immunoSEQ multiplex PCR; TCRdb has only the in-frame clones, and not every one. The sample holds about 650,000 clones; roughly 95% are singletons and the top ten take around 0.11%. Sequences were obtained from naive CD8+ T cells sorted from blood. The source is a woman in her thirties in good health.

This chain joins TRBV7-6 and TRBJ2-7; D might be TRBD1 (5 bases). This CDR3 comprises 16 residues. V lost 1 base, J lost 7 bases, and 20 bases lay in between. Germline assignment: CDR1 SGHVS and CDR2 FNYEAQ. CDR3 region: CASSLGTVGAPGEQYF. For the CDR3, the DNA is TGTGCCAGCAGCTTAGGGACGGTTGGGGCGCCGGGTGAGCAGTACTTC. Filled out from reference TRBV7-6 and TRBJ2-7, the complete variable domain reads GAGVSQSPRYKVTKRGQDVALRCDPISGHVSLYWYRQALGQGPEFLTYFNYEAQQDKSGLPNDRFSAERPEGSISTLTIQRTEQRDSAMYRCASSLGTVGAPGEQYFGPGTRLTVT.

This clone is a singleton in its sample. V and J are TRBV29-1 and TRBJ1-1; D remains unclear. Looked up from germline, CDR1 is SQVTM and CDR2 is ANQGSEA. V was trimmed by 4 bases and J by 4 bases, leaving 7 bases between them. This CDR3 contains 11 residues. The CDR3 DNA reads TGCAGCGTTGGACAACCCACTGAAGCTTTCTTT. This codes for CSVGQPTEAFF.

J is TRBJ1-1 and V is TRBV28, with D perhaps matching TRBD1 (5 bases). This CDR3 is built from 15 residues. V lost 3 bases, J lost 4 bases, and 15 bases lay in between. The germline V gene has CDR1 MDHEN and CDR2 SYDVKM. DNA for the CDR3: TGTGCCAGCAGTTTTCGCGGGGCCTTGGGCACTGAAGCTTTCTTT. It yields the protein CASSFRGALGTEAFF.

This sequence joins TRBV2 and TRBJ2-3; the D gene is possibly TRBD1 (6 bases). The CDR3 contains 15 residues. Germline-derived CDR1 and CDR2 are SNHLY and FYNNEI. V gave up 7 bases and J gave up 1 base, with 15 bases separating them. The CDR3 DNA is TGTGCCAGCAAGAACAGGGCCTTCCGCACAGATACGCAGTATTTT. Protein: CASKNRAFRTDTQYF.

The chain employs TRBV7-6 and TRBJ2-1, with D tentatively TRBD1 or TRBD2 (5 bases each). Trimming took off 1 base at V and 10 bases at J, with 14 bases between the two ends. This CDR3 has 14 amino acids. CDR1 SGHVS and CDR2 FNYEAQ come from the germline V gene. CDR3 DNA: TGTGCCAGCAGCTTAGGATCCCTGGGACCCGAGCAGTTCTTC. Protein sequence: CASSLGSLGPEQFF.

The chain links TRBV9 to TRBJ1-2; D gene unclear. Looked up from germline, CDR1 is SGDLS and CDR2 is YYNGEE. V lost 3 bases and J 4 bases, leaving 16 bases between the germline ends. The CDR3 loop spans 15 amino acids. CDR3 sequence (DNA): TGTGCCAGCAGCGACAATCTCAGGAATTTCTATGGCTACACCTTC. Its translation: CASSDNLRNFYGYTF.

The CDR3 nucleotides read TGTGCCAGCAGCCGGAGGGAGAAGTCAGATACGCAGTATTTT. Translating it yields CASSRREKSDTQYF. This chain links TRBV6-6 with TRBJ2-3; the D gene is possibly TRBD2 (6 bases). Germline CDR1 and CDR2: MNHNY and SVGAGI (reference sequence). The CDR3 covers 14 residues. The V end lost 6 bases, the J end lost 4 bases, and 14 bases lay between the germline ends.

The V and J genes are TRBV25-1 and TRBJ1-5; weak D call: TRBD1 (6 bases). The V end lost 2 bases, the J end lost 6 bases, and 11 bases lay between the germline ends. CDR3 length equals 14 residues. Germline CDR1 MGHDK, CDR2 SYGVNS. In DNA form, the CDR3 reads TGTGCCAGCAGTGAACAGGGGTTCTTTCAGCCCCAGCATTTT. Translating gives CASSEQGFFQPQHF.

The rearrangement links TRBV9 to TRBJ1-5; tentatively, D is TRBD1 (6 bases). The germline V and J ends were trimmed by 2 bases and 6 bases, with 15 bases remaining between them. The CDR3 is 15 residues long. The germline V gene encodes CDR1 SGDLS and CDR2 YYNGEE. CDR3 bases: TGTGCCAGCAGCGTGGGAGGGGGTGAAGGTCAGCCCCAGCATTTT. It specifies CASSVGGGEGQPQHF. The variable domain in full, completed from reference TRBV9 and TRBJ1-5, reads DSGVTQTPKHLITATGQRVTLRCSPRSGDLSVYWYQQSLDQGLQFLIQYYNGEERAKGNILERFSAQQFPDLHSELNLSSLELGDSALYFCASSVGGGEGQPQHFGDGTRLSIL.

The chain recombines TRBV7-9 with TRBJ2-1, with D hard to call. V was trimmed by 4 bases and J by 3 bases, leaving 13 bases between them. CDR3 length: 15 residues. CDR1 and CDR2 (germline): SEHNR, FQNEAQ (reference sequence). The CDR3 loop is CASSSFLVDYNEQFF. CDR3 nucleotide sequence: TGTGCCAGCAGCTCTTTTCTAGTGGACTACAATGAGCAGTTCTTC.

CDR3 protein: CASSPQIKGPKTQYF. The DNA for the CDR3 is TGTGCCAGCAGCCCCCAGATCAAGGGCCCAAAGACCCAGTACTTC. The chain uses TRBV7-9 and TRBJ2-5; D is ambiguous. The germline V gene has CDR1 SEHNR and CDR2 FQNEAQ (reference sequence). The CDR3 spans 15 residues. The V end was cut by 5 bases, the J end by 6 bases, with 19 bases between.

The CDR3 spells CASSQDLAARGDTQYF. As DNA, the CDR3 is TGTGCCAGCAGCCAAGATCTAGCGGCCCGGGGGGATACGCAGTATTTT. The rearrangement links TRBV4-2 to TRBJ2-3, with 7 nucleotides matching TRBD2. Trimming removed 0 bases from V and 6 bases from J; junction bases left unmatched: 9. Germline CDR1 and CDR2: LGHNA and YNFKEQ. The CDR3 spans 16 residues.

The chain is built from TRBV27 and TRBJ2-2, with D perhaps TRBD1 (5 bases). The V and J ends lost 4 bases and 0 bases respectively, with 12 bases between them. In germline, CDR1 is MNHEY, CDR2 SMNVEV (reference sequence). This CDR3 contains 16 residues. CDR3 bases: TGTGCCAGCAGTTCTAGACAGTTAACGAACACCGGGGAGCTGTTTTTT. This sequence encodes CASSSRQLTNTGELFF.

The chain carries TRBV7-9 and TRBJ1-5; D is perhaps TRBD1 (5 bases). Trimming shortened V by 5 bases and J by 6 bases, and 11 bases separated the two germline ends. This CDR3 spans 13 amino acids. Germline lookup yields CDR1 SEHNR and CDR2 FQNEAQ (reference sequence). The CDR3 DNA sequence: TGTGCCAGCAGCGAGGGCAGGGTTCAGCCCCAGCATTTT. Amino acid sequence: CASSEGRVQPQHF. Full variable domain (missing parts from reference TRBV7-9 and TRBJ1-5): DTGVSQNPRHKITKRGQNVTFRCDPISEHNRLYWYRQTLGQGPEFLTYFQNEAQLEKSRLLSDRFSAERPKGSFSTLEIQRTEQGDSAMYLCASSEGRVQPQHFGDGTRLSIL.

The chain joins TRBV27 to TRBJ1-2; D perhaps matches TRBD1 (6 bases). Germline CDR1 reads MNHEY; CDR2 reads SMNVEV (reference sequence). Between the trimmed V and J ends, which lost 1 base and 8 bases, there was a span of 20 bases. This CDR3 has 16 residues. CDR3 nucleotide sequence: TGTGCCAGCAGTTTATTAGGGGACATCGCAACGAGGGGCTACACCTTC. The encoded protein is CASSLLGDIATRGYTF.

Written as DNA, the CDR3 is TGTGCCAGCAGTGATGGAACGGGGTCCTACAATGAGCAGTTCTTC. This codes for CASSDGTGSYNEQFF. The rearrangement uses TRBV6-1 and TRBJ2-1, with D maybe TRBD2 (5 bases). Germline lookup yields CDR1 MNHNS and CDR2 SASEGT. The CDR3 is made up of 15 amino acids. The germline V and J ends were trimmed by 3 bases and 1 base, with 10 bases remaining between them.

J is TRBJ1-6 and V is TRBV5-1; 9 nucleotides agree with TRBD1. There are 15 residues in the CDR3. V trimming: 3 bases; J trimming: 10 bases; junction bases outside the gene matches: 8. Germline CDR1 and CDR2: SGHRS and YFSETQ. The CDR3 spells CASSSGTGSGSPLHF. CDR3 in DNA: TGCGCCAGCAGCTCCGGGACAGGGTCGGGATCACCCCTCCACTTT.

In its sample, this clone was seen once. The V gene is TRBV11-2, the J gene TRBJ2-1; 8 positions match TRBD2. Germline trimming cut 1 base from V and 4 bases from J; bases unmatched to any gene: 9. Per the germline V gene, CDR1 is SGHAT and CDR2 is FQNNGV. The CDR3 has 17 amino acids. CDR3: CASSLGEATSAYNEQFF. CDR3 DNA: TGTGCCAGCAGCTTAGGGGAGGCGACTAGCGCTTACAATGAGCAGTTCTTC.

This clone occurred once. The chain uses TRBV28 and TRBJ2-3; no firm D call. V was cut by 6 bases and J by 2 bases, with 6 bases left in between. Germline loops: CDR1 MDHEN, CDR2 SYDVKM. The CDR3 consists of 12 residues. CDR3 residues: CASRATTDTQYF. The CDR3 nucleotides read TGTGCCAGCAGGGCGACCACAGATACGCAGTATTTT.

This chain connects TRBV2 to TRBJ1-2; 7 positions match TRBD1. V lost 4 bases to trimming and J lost 2 bases; unmatched junction nucleotides: 1. This CDR3 has 13 amino acids. Per the germline V gene, CDR1 is SNHLY and CDR2 is FYNNEI. CDR3 in amino acids: CASSAGGNYGYTF. The CDR3 DNA is TGTGCCAGCAGTGCAGGGGGAAACTATGGCTACACCTTC.

The chain combines TRBV27 with TRBJ2-3; 11 nucleotides agree with TRBD1. Germline V gene data show CDR1 as MNHEY and CDR2 as SMNVEV (reference sequence). The CDR3 consists of 13 residues. Trimming removed 2 bases from V and 8 bases from J; junction bases left unmatched: 0. The CDR3 region has the DNA TGTGCCAGCAGTTTAGGGACAGGGGGTACGCAGTATTTT. Protein product: CASSLGTGGTQYF.

Worth noting for this clone: Other DNA sequences within the sample encode an identical CDR3. The genes are TRBV6-5 and TRBJ2-1, with no clear D. The CDR3 covers 14 residues. The V end was cut by 0 bases, the J end by 2 bases, with 5 bases between. Germline-derived CDR1 and CDR2 are MNHEY and SVGAGI. This chain's CDR3 is CASSYSGPYNEQFF. The CDR3 nucleotides read TGTGCCAGCAGTTACTCAGGGCCCTACAATGAGCAGTTCTTC.

CDR3 DNA sequence: TGTGCCAGCAGTTTAAGGGCTAGCGGCAATACCTACGAGCAGTACTTC. Protein: CASSLRASGNTYEQYF. The V call is TRBV28, the J call TRBJ2-7; TRBD2 matches 7 bases. Trimming at V came to 2 bases and at J to 2 bases, leaving 9 bases not matched to a gene. CDR3 length equals 16 residues. Germline lookup yields CDR1 MDHEN and CDR2 SYDVKM.

V is TRBV2 and J is TRBJ2-7, with D possibly being TRBD1 or TRBD2 (5 bases each). Trimming left V 3 bases short and J 0 bases short, with 12 bases between. Per germline, CDR1 SNHLY and CDR2 FYNNEI. This CDR3 comprises 15 residues. CDR3 residues: CASSEGVVSSYEQYF. The CDR3 nucleotides read TGTGCCAGCAGTGAGGGGGTAGTCTCCTCCTACGAGCAGTACTTC.

This chain uses TRBV27 with TRBJ2-1; D is unresolved. This CDR3 is 15 amino acids long. Germline V gene sequence: CDR1 MNHEY, CDR2 SMNVEV (reference sequence). V lost 2 bases, J lost 4 bases, and 12 bases lay in between. CDR3 protein: CASSLRAGLYNEQFF. The CDR3 DNA sequence: TGTGCCAGCAGTTTACGGGCAGGTCTATACAATGAGCAGTTCTTC.

In regard to this clone: Its ends do not fully match the called genes, so a read error is possible. The chain is built from TRBV2 and TRBJ2-1; TRBD2 agrees at 11 bases. In germline, CDR1 is SNHLY, CDR2 FYNNEI. The CDR3 is 15 residues long. Here the CDR3 reads CASSEVGTSGNEQFF. CDR3 nucleotides: TGTGCCAGCAGCGAAGTCGGGACTAGCGGTAATGAGCAGTTCTTC.

The chain couples TRBV10-3 to TRBJ2-1; D call uncertain. V gave up 4 bases and J gave up 10 bases, with 11 bases separating them. The CDR3 covers 12 residues. Germline CDR1 ENHRY, CDR2 SYGVKD. For the CDR3, the DNA is TGTGCCATCAGTGTTCCTAGTTGGGAGCAGTTCTTC. This encodes CAISVPSWEQFF.

The chain couples TRBV29-1 to TRBJ2-2; 8 bases are shared with TRBD2. CDR1 and CDR2 (germline): SQVTM, ANQGSEA. The length of the CDR3 is 14 residues. The J segment lost 7 bases and the V segment lost 4 bases, leaving 8 bases of the junction unmatched. The CDR3 sequence: CSVAGLVGRGELFF. The CDR3 DNA reads as TGCAGCGTTGCGGGACTAGTCGGACGCGGGGAGCTGTTTTTT.

V is TRBV14 and J is TRBJ1-4; D not certain. Trimming cost V 0 bases and J 3 bases, with 11 bases left between them. From germline, CDR1 is SGHDN and CDR2 FVKESK. The CDR3 consists of 16 residues. CDR3: CASSQDAGEANEKLFF. The DNA of the CDR3 is TGTGCCAGCAGCCAAGACGCCGGGGAGGCTAATGAAAAACTGTTTTTT. Full variable domain (remainder filled in from reference TRBV14 and TRBJ1-4): EAGVTQFPSHSVIEKGQTVTLRCDPISGHDNLYWYRRVMGKEIKFLLHFVKESKQDESGMPNNRFLAERTGGTYSTLKVQPAELEDSGVYFCASSQDAGEANEKLFFGSGTQLSVL.